The clone carrying this T cell receptor beta chain has a handful of counts. This sample is part of a study of blood T cell repertoires in COVID-19. Study overall: The United States, Italy and Spain were the sources of the acute and convalescent COVID-19 samples. T cells, B-cell-depleted T cells, or PBMCs provided the cDNA or gDNA that served as material.

Profiled with immunoSEQ multiplex PCR; TCRdb holds only in-frame clones, not every one. The sample holds 320,000 or so clones, roughly 84% seen once. Trimming removed 5 bases at V and 5 bases at J, with 12 bases between. The germline V gene encodes CDR1 SGHTA and CDR2 FQGNSA. The CDR3 is 13 residues long. Individuals aged roughly 18 to 95 years were recruited from approximately 22 US areas. Each recovered donor of Cohort 3 presented with two negative PCRs, clearance, or symptom resolution. The sequence derives from a woman between 25 and 40 years old who had recovered from COVID-19. The rearrangement joins TRBV7-2 to TRBJ2-5; D ambiguous. Sequencing used PBMCs or T cells enriched from blood (not recorded which). Here the CDR3 reads CASSEPRRETQYF. The CDR3 DNA is TGTGCCAGCAGCGAACCTAGAAGGGAGACCCAGTACTTC.